A single sample is the source of the 13 T cell receptor beta chains below, sequenced in a study of blood T cell repertoires in COVID-19. Assay: immunoSEQ multiplex PCR; the TCRdb copy retains only in-frame clones and omits some. The data hold approximately 100,000 clones, with 85% to 90% observed a single time. Input material: peripheral blood. The receptor source for this set is a woman in her 70s with acute or convalescent COVID-19.

The rearrangement links TRBV30 to TRBJ2-1; 10 nucleotides line up with TRBD1. V gave up 7 bases and J gave up 7 bases; unmatched junction bases: 7. The CDR3 is made up of 13 amino acids. Germline V CDR1 and CDR2: GTSNPN, SVGIG (reference sequence). The CDR3 nucleotides are TGTGCCTACCGGGACAGGGGCTGGAATGAGCAGTTCTTC. As protein: CAYRDRGWNEQFF.

The chain uses TRBV6-2 or TRBV6-3 and TRBJ2-2; 16 bases line up with TRBD2. Germline V gene data show CDR1 as MNHEY and CDR2 as SVGEGT. The CDR3 consists of 16 residues. The V and J ends lost 5 bases and 10 bases, in that order; junction bases with no gene match: 7. The CDR3 coding sequence is TGTGCCAGCAGTGGGGGACTAGCGGGAGGGCCAGTGGAGCTGTTTTTT. Protein product: CASSGGLAGGPVELFF.

The J gene is TRBJ2-5, the V gene TRBV11-2, with 8 nucleotides matching TRBD1. With V trimmed by 1 base and J by 4 bases, 5 bases remained unmatched. CDR3 length: 15 residues. From germline, CDR1 is SGHAT and CDR2 FQNNGV. This chain's CDR3 is CASSLGAGGGETQYF. The CDR3 bases are TGTGCCAGCAGCTTAGGAGCAGGGGGCGGAGAGACCCAGTACTTC.

The gene calls are TRBV28 and TRBJ2-2; possible D gene TRBD1, 5 bases. Germline loops: CDR1 MDHEN, CDR2 SYDVKM. The CDR3 loop spans 13 amino acids. V was pared by 4 bases and J by 4 bases, with 7 bases between. The CDR3: CASSYRTTGELFF. CDR3 sequence (DNA): TGTGCCAGCAGTTACAGGACCACCGGGGAGCTGTTTTTT.

This chain joins TRBV5-1 and TRBJ1-6, with D unresolved. The germline gives CDR1 SGHRS, CDR2 YFSETQ. Trimming took off 2 bases at V and 0 bases at J, with 3 bases between the two ends. The CDR3 consists of 14 residues. The CDR3 spells CASSFRSYNSPLHF. The CDR3 bases are TGCGCCAGCAGCTTCCGCTCCTATAATTCACCCCTCCACTTT.

This chain uses TRBV5-1 with TRBJ1-5, with TRBD1 matching 7 bases. Germline V gene data show CDR1 as SGHRS and CDR2 as YFSETQ. This CDR3 has 15 residues. J lost 0 bases, V lost 4 bases, and 4 bases had no gene match. CDR3 bases: TGCGCCAGCAGCCCCACAGGGGATAGCAATCAGCCCCAGCATTTT. Translation: CASSPTGDSNQPQHF.

J is TRBJ2-5 and V is TRBV6-5; the D gene is possibly TRBD2 (6 bases). The CDR3 is made up of 13 amino acids. Germline loops: CDR1 MNHEY, CDR2 SVGAGI. V lost 8 bases, J lost 5 bases, and 15 bases lay in between. This CDR3 reads CASGGSGRETQYF. The CDR3 coding sequence is TGTGCCAGCGGAGGGAGCGGGCGGGAGACCCAGTACTTC.

Only a few counts were recorded for this clone. The CDR3 spells CATSDRSRGQSYNEQFF. CDR3 sequence (DNA): TGTGCCACCAGTGATCGGTCCAGGGGGCAATCCTACAATGAGCAGTTCTTC. This chain connects TRBV24-1 to TRBJ2-1; 8 bases fit TRBD1. CDR1 is KGHDR, CDR2 SFDVKD, per germline. With 3 bases clipped from V and 1 base from J, the junction kept 7 bases outside the gene matches. The CDR3 has 17 residues.

The rearrangement links TRBV19 to TRBJ1-4; 7 bases agree with TRBD1. The germline V gene has CDR1 LNHDA and CDR2 SQIVND (reference sequence). V was pared by 3 bases and J by 3 bases, with 7 bases of the junction left unmatched. The CDR3 length is 16 residues. The CDR3, as DNA: TGTGCCAGTAGTATCTCGACAGGGTTTGCTAATGAAAAACTGTTTTTT. Translating gives CASSISTGFANEKLFF.

The chain links TRBV9 to TRBJ2-3; possible D gene TRBD1, 6 bases. CDR3 length: 13 amino acids. Trimming took 3 bases from V and 4 from J, leaving 9 bases between them. In germline, CDR1 is SGDLS, CDR2 YYNGEE. Written as DNA, the CDR3 is TGTGCCAGCAGCGCACAGGGAGCAGATACGCAGTATTTT. This codes for CASSAQGADTQYF.

The chain combines TRBV30 with TRBJ1-5, with TRBD1 matching over 7 bases. CDR1 GTSNPN and CDR2 SVGIG come from the germline V gene (reference sequence). The CDR3 is made up of 14 amino acids. V lost 1 base and J lost 4; bases outside the gene matches: 4. CDR3 in amino acids: CAWSGGTANQPQHF. CDR3 DNA sequence: TGTGCCTGGAGTGGGGGGACAGCTAATCAGCCCCAGCATTTT.

V gene TRBV19 combines with J gene TRBJ1-1; a possible D gene is TRBD1 (6 bases). The germline V gene has CDR1 LNHDA and CDR2 SQIVND (reference sequence). Trimming pared 8 bases from V and 1 base from J, leaving 17 bases between. The CDR3 extends over 15 amino acids. The CDR3: CASEAQGLTNTEAFF. CDR3 bases: TGTGCCAGTGAGGCCCAGGGGTTAACGAACACTGAAGCTTTCTTT.

The chain employs TRBV19 and TRBJ1-5; 11 bases match TRBD1. The CDR3 runs to 15 residues. The ends lost 4 bases at V and 4 bases at J; junction bases unmatched: 3. CDR1 and CDR2 (germline): LNHDA, SQIVND (reference sequence). The CDR3 spells CASSTGQGANQPQHF. The DNA of the CDR3 is TGTGCCAGTAGTACCGGACAGGGGGCAAATCAGCCCCAGCATTTT.